This T cell receptor (beta chain) is from a study of cytomegalovirus exposure and HLA in healthy donors (dated by TCRdb to 2015 to 2018). As for the study more broadly: The 500 to 700 repertoires of the first cohort and the approximately 110 validation repertoires were produced on the same platform, according to a later analysis. Along with the roughly 610-subject first cohort, a separate validation cohort of over a hundred different subjects was used. The study combined high-throughput TCR immunosequencing, statistical association of individual TCRs with disease status, and machine learning to predict cytomegalovirus infection status. The study aimed to test whether signatures of past pathogen exposure could be identified by cataloging public T cell receptors.

On this clone itself: This clone's antigen is unknown. No much larger clone is present one base from it, and per-base qualities are unavailable.

Separate from the roughly 660-subject first cohort, the validation cohort of 120 subjects was the group to which the donors belonged. The germline V gene encodes CDR1 KGHSH and CDR2 LQKENI. V is clipped by 2 bases and J by 5 bases, and the sequence between their germline boundaries is 8 bases long. The CDR3 starts with the cysteine, ends with the phenylalanine, and has 13 residues. Solely the CDR3 DNA is kept, with 39 bases framed from the first base. Libraries were built with the immunoSEQ multiplex PCR assay. In the original analysis: A statistical classification framework was built to diagnose cytomegalovirus status from the catalog of TCR beta chain sequences. In TCRdb, the immuneACCESS table is reduced to in-frame sequences with V and J assigned. These tables do not hold every clone; where another copy was compared, an unresolved V gene accounts for under half, and the others remain unexplained. V and J calls and clone size are copied from that table; D and trimming were computed from the DNA. The sample includes more than 95,000 clones, with about 88% observed a single time. The ten largest clones add up to about 4.2% of the sample.

The research as a whole found: According to the authors, the approach could potentially be generalized to other disease states and immunological phenotypes. The study listed 150 to 200 TCR beta chains as associated with cytomegalovirus. A later analysis lacked HLA typing for the validation cohort, so it scored co-occurrence in that cohort across all 110 or so repertoires. In both the original and validation cohorts, the classifier was reported to diagnose cytomegalovirus status with high specificity and sensitivity. In vitro tests confirmed that a few of the cytomegalovirus-associated TCR beta chains recognize cytomegalovirus antigens. In a later analysis, TCRs clustered in the first cohort were found to also tend to co-occur in the roughly 130 validation repertoires, with 85% to 95% of cluster scores above 0. Most TCR sequences were seen in very few donors, while some public TCRs were found in many individuals.

The sample consisted of PBMCs. The TCR sequence derives from a man aged 18 to 29 in good health and CMV-seropositive. The chain joins TRBV18 to TRBJ2-3, with the D gene too uncertain to name. The sequenced DNA is TGTGCCAGCTCACCATTGGGCGAAGATACGCAGTATTTT. Its coded protein is CASSPLGEDTQYF.